This T cell receptor beta chain was captured in a study of cytomegalovirus exposure and HLA in healthy donors. The study's findings and limits: Fewer N-insertions than the roughly 700-donor mean were reportedly shown by an Asian-associated ancestry cluster in a later analysis. Association of roughly 17,000 TCR beta sequences with HLA alleles was found at 0.05 false discovery rate in a later analysis.

The PCR used 60 Vbeta and 13 Jbeta primers. This table comes from immunoSEQ multiplex PCR, and its TCRdb copy is limited to in-frame clones, with some not included. The table shows 150,000 to 200,000 clones, with about 79% occurring only once. For this clone: The antigen remains undetermined.

This receptor was taken from a boy aged 2 to 9 in good health and CMV-seronegative. The sequenced material came from PBMCs.

CDR3 bases: TGTGCCAGCAGCTTAGAAGGGTCGACAGACCCGATTCGCTATGGCTACACCTTC. Amino acid sequence: CASSLEGSTDPIRYGYTF. V gene TRBV7-9 combines with J gene TRBJ1-2, with D perhaps TRBD1 (5 bases). The CDR3 sequence is 18 residues long. The V end was cut by 1 base, the J end by 4 bases, with 22 bases between. CDR1 is SEHNR and CDR2 is FQNEAQ in the germline V gene (reference sequence).